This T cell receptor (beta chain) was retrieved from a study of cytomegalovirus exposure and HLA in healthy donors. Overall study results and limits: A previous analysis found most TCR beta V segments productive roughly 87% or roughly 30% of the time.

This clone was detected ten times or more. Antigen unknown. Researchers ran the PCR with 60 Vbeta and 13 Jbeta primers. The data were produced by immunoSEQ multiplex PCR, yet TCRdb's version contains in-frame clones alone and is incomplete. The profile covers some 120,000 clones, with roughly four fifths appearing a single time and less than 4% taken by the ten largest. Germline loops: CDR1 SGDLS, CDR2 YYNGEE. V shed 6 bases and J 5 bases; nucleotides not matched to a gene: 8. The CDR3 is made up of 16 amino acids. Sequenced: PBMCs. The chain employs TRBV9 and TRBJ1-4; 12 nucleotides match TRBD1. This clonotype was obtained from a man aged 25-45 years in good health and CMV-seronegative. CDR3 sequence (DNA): TGTGCCAGCAATCGGGGACAGGGGGCTTCAAATGAAAAACTGTTTTTT. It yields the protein CASNRGQGASNEKLFF.